Listed here are 8 T cell receptor beta chains from one sample, sequenced in a study of chemoradiotherapy in HPV16-positive cancers. Produced via immunoSEQ multiplex PCR; TCRdb's table is partial and in-frame only. The sample lists 15,000 to 20,000 clones; roughly 90% were seen once. The sequences come from blood, collected from a patient who underwent chemoradiotherapy. The receptor set was obtained from a human donor with HPV-associated anogenital cancer.

The V and J genes are TRBV5-1 and TRBJ2-3; D not resolved. CDR3 length: 13 amino acids. Trimming took 2 bases from V and 1 from J, leaving 5 bases between them. CDR1 and CDR2 (germline): SGHRS, YFSETQ. The CDR3 DNA is TGCGCCAGCAGCTTCGGCGGCACAGATACGCAGTATTTT. Protein sequence: CASSFGGTDTQYF.

The chain recombines TRBV9 with TRBJ1-1; D gene uncertain. Trimming took 0 bases from V and 0 from J, leaving 9 bases between them. CDR1 SGDLS and CDR2 YYNGEE come from the germline V gene. This CDR3 contains 15 residues. DNA for the CDR3: TGTGCCAGCAGCGTAGGCGGAACCATGAACACTGAAGCTTTCTTT. Protein product: CASSVGGTMNTEAFF.

V usage is TRBV6-6 and J usage is TRBJ2-1; D call uncertain. The CDR3 covers 13 residues. V was trimmed by 5 bases and J by 5 bases, leaving 10 bases between them. The germline V gene has CDR1 MNHNY and CDR2 SVGAGI (reference sequence). The CDR3 is CASSPPSNNEQFF. As DNA, the CDR3 is TGTGCCAGCAGTCCCCCATCAAACAATGAGCAGTTCTTC.

This chain's CDR3 is CASSTEHSYEQYV. CDR3 bases: TGTGCCAGCAGTACAGAACATTCCTACGAGCAGTACGTC. The chain couples TRBV21-1 to TRBJ2-7; the DNA was not used to check the table's D call, TRBD1. TRBV21-1 is given as a pseudogene. This CDR3 spans 13 amino acids.

The genes are TRBV7-6 and TRBJ2-5; 9 bases are shared with TRBD2. This CDR3 comprises 16 residues. The V gene's germline CDR1 is SGHVS and CDR2 FNYEAQ. V gave up 4 bases and J gave up 4 bases; unmatched junction bases: 10. This CDR3 reads CASSSRTSANRETQYF. In DNA form, the CDR3 reads TGTGCCAGCAGCTCCCGGACTAGCGCAAATCGAGAGACCCAGTACTTC.

The J gene is TRBJ1-5, the V gene TRBV2, with a weak D call TRBD1 (6 bases). Deletions cut 9 bases from V and 4 bases from J, with 16 bases between. The germline CDR1 and CDR2 sequences are SNHLY and FYNNEI. CDR3 length: 14 amino acids. The CDR3 region has the DNA TGTGCCAGTGGTGAACAGGGCAGAAATCAGCCCCAGCATTTT. Protein sequence: CASGEQGRNQPQHF.

A single count supports this clone. The chain recombines TRBV10-3 with TRBJ1-1; 7 positions match TRBD1. CDR3 length: 13 residues. CDR1 is ENHRY, CDR2 SYGVKD, per germline. Trimming took 7 bases from V and 5 from J; bases not matched to a gene: 7. In DNA form, the CDR3 reads TGTGCCATCAAGGAGGGGGCGCTTACTGAAGCTTTCTTT. The encoded protein is CAIKEGALTEAFF.

The chain links TRBV5-1 to TRBJ2-3, with 9 bases lining up with TRBD1. V shed 4 bases and J 6 bases; nucleotides not matched to a gene: 6. The CDR3 has 14 residues. Per germline, CDR1 SGHRS and CDR2 YFSETQ. The DNA of the CDR3 is TGCGCCAGCAGCGTGACAGGGGGTGGGGATACGCAGTATTTT. This encodes CASSVTGGGDTQYF. The variable domain in full, completed from reference TRBV5-1 and TRBJ2-3, reads KAGVTQTPRYLIKTRGQQVTLSCSPISGHRSVSWYQQTPGQGLQFLFEYFSETQRNKGNFPGRFSGRQFSNSRSEMNVSTLELGDSALYLCASSVTGGGDTQYFGPGTRLTVL.